Included here is one TCR beta chain sequence, with context. This clonotype was seen many times. The clone's antigen remains unknown. Base-call qualities are not available, and no considerably larger clone is one nucleotide away. The data were taken from a study of human T cells and chemical hapten exposure (dated by TCRdb to about 2021). Describing the broader study: For sensitization, 2% DPC in acetone was applied to a roughly 2 cm by roughly 2 cm area of upper inner arm skin. The mostly female patient cohort included alopecia areata with under or over 50% scalp involvement, alopecia totalis and alopecia universalis. Both TCR alpha and TCR beta chains were sequenced from each blood RNA sample. Blood samples were taken from patients before sensitization (week 0) and at 2, 6 and about 24 weeks after DPC sensitization. Libraries were pooled for sequencing, and per-sample TCR yields varied mainly because of small differences in library volumes within the pool. Patients additionally received weekly therapeutic DPC doses to the scalp throughout the roughly 25-week study period. The study tracked peripheral blood TCR repertoire changes in vivo during primary and secondary sensitization to the hapten diphenylcyclopropenone (DPC) in alopecia patients. Nearly 30 alopecia patients provided blood for TCR sequencing at one to four time points (pre-sensitization, 2, 6 and 24 weeks). Patch tests used Finn chambers with 0.01% DPC on the upper back, scored after 6 days by International Contact Dermatitis Research Group standards. The paper as a whole reports these results and caveats: Repeated subsampling changed both the strength of the expansion versus patch-test correlation and the threshold at which the correlation became significant. Compared with pre-sensitization or healthy control sets, expanded TCRs formed significantly more large CDR3 similarity clusters, which is consistent with antigen-driven responses. A positive correlation was found between the number of PT1 expanded TCRs and patch test score, with significance reached at thresholds 8, 16 and 32 but not 4. All patients had alopecia, a presumed autoimmune disease, so their immune response might differ from that of healthy individuals. The number of TCRs above 1 in 1000 frequency did not change with DPC sensitization; there was no evidence of global repertoire structure alterations.

In the paper's terms, the time point label means: patch test 2, 6 weeks after DPC sensitization. The treatment or condition label here, explained by the study, means: therapeutic diphenylcyclopropenone sensitization with weekly scalp DPC. Total RNA was extracted from unfractionated whole blood that had been collected in Tempus Blood RNA tubes. At every patch-test visit, the blood draw took place before the patch test was put on. Patients were eligible if aged 18 to 70, diagnosed with alopecia and judged suitable for DPC therapy, and pregnant patients were excluded. Per the germline V gene (reference sequence), SEHNR is the CDR1 and FQNEAQ is the CDR2. Trimming costs V 1 base and J 4 bases, and their ends lie 13 bases apart. From the cysteine through the phenylalanine, the CDR3 covers 15 amino acids. Just CDR3 DNA is preserved here, 45 bases in frame from base 1. The library came from RACE. Instrument used: NextSeq 500. During library preparation, unique molecular identifiers were attached to individual cDNA molecules so that TCRs could be counted quantitatively and reproducibly. Under the source paper's analysis protocol: Samples had a median of about 96,000 TCRs, with a range from roughly 20,000 to 700,000. The Decombinator software suite was used to annotate the V, J and CDR3 of the TCR reads. For PS versus PT1 abundance plots, all samples were subsampled to the same number of TCRs (28,000). TCRs were defined as expanded if absent before sensitization and observed at least eight times at the 2-week time point. TCRdb reanalyzed the raw reads on its own, using fastp at Q25 for trimming and MiXCR for clone calling, and kept in-frame beta chains. Rows with one shared CDR3 protein collapse into an entry with the most common genes and DNA. These V and J calls derive from TCRdb rather than the authors' analysis. Present in this sample are tens of thousands of distinct CDR3 sequences, around a tenth of which were seen just once. 11% to 15% of the sample is held by the ten biggest clonotypes.

The chain is made from TRBV7-9 and TRBJ1-2, with a tentative D gene TRBD1 over 6 matching bases. Source: whole blood, taken in connection with sensitization to the hapten diphenylcyclopropenone (DPC). This clonotype was obtained from a woman in her thirties with alopecia areata. Some clones in this sample may be carry-over from other donors' samples. The sequenced DNA is TGTGCCAGCAGCTTAGTAGGGGGGAGTGGCTATGGCTACACCTTC. Its amino acids are CASSLVGGSGYGYTF.